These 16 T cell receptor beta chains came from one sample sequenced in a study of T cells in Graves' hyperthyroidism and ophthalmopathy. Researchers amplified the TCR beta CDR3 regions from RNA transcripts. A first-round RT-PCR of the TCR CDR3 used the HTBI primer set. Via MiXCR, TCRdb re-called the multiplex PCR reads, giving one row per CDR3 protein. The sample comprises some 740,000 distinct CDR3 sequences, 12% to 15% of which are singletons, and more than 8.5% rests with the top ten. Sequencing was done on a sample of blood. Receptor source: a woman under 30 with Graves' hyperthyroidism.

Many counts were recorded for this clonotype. CDR3 region: CASSLGLGSRWSYNEQFF. The DNA for the CDR3 is TGTGCCAGCAGCTTAGGTCTTGGGTCCCGGTGGTCCTACAATGAGCAGTTCTTC. The chain couples TRBV13 to TRBJ2-1, with D unclear. The V end lost 0 bases, the J end lost 1 base, and 16 bases lay between the germline ends. The germline V gene encodes CDR1 PRHDT and CDR2 FYEKMQ (reference sequence). This CDR3 has 18 residues.

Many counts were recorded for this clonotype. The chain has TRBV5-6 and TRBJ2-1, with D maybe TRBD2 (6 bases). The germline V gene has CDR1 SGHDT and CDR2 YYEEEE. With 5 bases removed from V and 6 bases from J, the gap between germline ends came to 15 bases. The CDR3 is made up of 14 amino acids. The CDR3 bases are TGTGCCAGCAGGGTTAGGCTAGCGTCCAATGAGCAGTTCTTC. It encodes CASRVRLASNEQFF.

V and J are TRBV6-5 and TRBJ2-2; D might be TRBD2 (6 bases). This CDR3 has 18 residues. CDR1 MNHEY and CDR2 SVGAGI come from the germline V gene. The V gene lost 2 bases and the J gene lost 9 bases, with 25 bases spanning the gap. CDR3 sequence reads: CASSYTTKHGGVLRELFF. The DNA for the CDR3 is TGTGCCAGCAGTTACACCACCAAGCATGGCGGGGTCCTTAGGGAGCTGTTTTTT.

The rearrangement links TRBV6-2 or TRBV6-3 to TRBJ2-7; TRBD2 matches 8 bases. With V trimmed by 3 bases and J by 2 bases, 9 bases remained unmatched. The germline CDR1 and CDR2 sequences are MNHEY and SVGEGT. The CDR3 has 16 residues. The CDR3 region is CASSYEPGTRAYEQYF. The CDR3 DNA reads TGTGCCAGCAGTTATGAGCCCGGGACTAGAGCCTACGAGCAGTACTTC.

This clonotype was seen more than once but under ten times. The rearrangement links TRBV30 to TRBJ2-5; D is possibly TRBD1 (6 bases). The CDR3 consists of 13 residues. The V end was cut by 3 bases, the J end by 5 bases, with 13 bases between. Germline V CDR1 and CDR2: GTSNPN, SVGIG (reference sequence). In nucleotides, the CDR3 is TGTGCCTGGAGCCCCGGACAGCGGGAGACCCAGTACTTC. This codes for CAWSPGQRETQYF.

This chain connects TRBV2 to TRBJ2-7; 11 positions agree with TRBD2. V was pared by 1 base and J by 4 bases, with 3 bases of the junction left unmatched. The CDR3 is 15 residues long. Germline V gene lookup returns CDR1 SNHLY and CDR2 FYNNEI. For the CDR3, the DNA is TGTGCCAGCAGTGAAGGGACTAGCGGGCAATACGAGCAGTACTTC. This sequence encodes CASSEGTSGQYEQYF.

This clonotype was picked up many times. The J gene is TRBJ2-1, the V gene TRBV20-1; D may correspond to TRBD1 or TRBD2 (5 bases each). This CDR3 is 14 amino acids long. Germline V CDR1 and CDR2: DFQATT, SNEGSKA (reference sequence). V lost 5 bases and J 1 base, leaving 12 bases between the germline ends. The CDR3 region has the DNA TGCAGTGCTCCCGGGACGAAATCCTACAATGAGCAGTTCTTC. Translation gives CSAPGTKSYNEQFF.

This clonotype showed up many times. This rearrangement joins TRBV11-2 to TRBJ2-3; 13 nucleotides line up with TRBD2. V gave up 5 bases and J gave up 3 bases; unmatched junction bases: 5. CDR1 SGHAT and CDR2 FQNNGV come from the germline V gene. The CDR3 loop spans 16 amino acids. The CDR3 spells CASSRKGLAGTDTQYF. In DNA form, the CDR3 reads TGTGCCAGCAGCCGCAAGGGACTAGCGGGAACAGATACGCAGTATTTT. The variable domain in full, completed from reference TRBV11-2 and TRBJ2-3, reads EAGVAQSPRYKIIEKRQSVAFWCNPISGHATLYWYQQILGQGPKLLIQFQNNGVVDDSQLPKDRFSAERLKGVDSTLKIQPAKLEDSAVYLCASSRKGLAGTDTQYFGPGTRLTVL.

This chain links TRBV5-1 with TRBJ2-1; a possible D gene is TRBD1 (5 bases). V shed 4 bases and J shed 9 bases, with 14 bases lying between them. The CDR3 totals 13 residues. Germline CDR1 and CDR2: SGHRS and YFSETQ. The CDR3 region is CASSLDSFREQFF. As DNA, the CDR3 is TGCGCCAGCAGCCTCGACAGTTTTCGTGAGCAGTTCTTC. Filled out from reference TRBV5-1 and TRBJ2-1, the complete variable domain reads KAGVTQTPRYLIKTRGQQVTLSCSPISGHRSVSWYQQTPGQGLQFLFEYFSETQRNKGNFPGRFSGRQFSNSRSEMNVSTLELGDSALYLCASSLDSFREQFFGPGTRLTVL.

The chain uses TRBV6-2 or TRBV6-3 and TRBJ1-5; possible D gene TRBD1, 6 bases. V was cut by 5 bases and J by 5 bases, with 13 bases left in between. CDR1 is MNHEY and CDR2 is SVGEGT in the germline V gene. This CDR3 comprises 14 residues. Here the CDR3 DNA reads TGTGCCAGCAGTCCCAGGGGCAGAGATCAGCCCCAGCATTTT. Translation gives CASSPRGRDQPQHF.

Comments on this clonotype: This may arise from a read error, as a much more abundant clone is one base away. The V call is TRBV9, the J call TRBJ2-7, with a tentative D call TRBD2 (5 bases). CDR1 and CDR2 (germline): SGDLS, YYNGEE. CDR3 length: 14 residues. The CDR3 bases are TGTGCCGGCAGCGAGGCGGGCAGCCCCTACGAGCAGTACTTC. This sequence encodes CAGSEAGSPYEQYF.

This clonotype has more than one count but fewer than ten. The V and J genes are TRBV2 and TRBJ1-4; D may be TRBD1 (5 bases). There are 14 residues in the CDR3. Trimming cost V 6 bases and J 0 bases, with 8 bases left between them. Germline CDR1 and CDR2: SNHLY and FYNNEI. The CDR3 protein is CASSRQSTNEKLFF. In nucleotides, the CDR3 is TGTGCCAGCAGCAGACAGTCAACTAATGAAAAACTGTTTTTT.

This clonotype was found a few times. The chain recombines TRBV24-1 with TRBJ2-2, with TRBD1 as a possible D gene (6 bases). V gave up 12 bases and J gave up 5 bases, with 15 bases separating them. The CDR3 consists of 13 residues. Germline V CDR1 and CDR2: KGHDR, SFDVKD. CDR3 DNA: TGTGCCTCAAGAGGACAGTCTACCGGGGAGCTGTTTTTT. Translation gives CASRGQSTGELFF.

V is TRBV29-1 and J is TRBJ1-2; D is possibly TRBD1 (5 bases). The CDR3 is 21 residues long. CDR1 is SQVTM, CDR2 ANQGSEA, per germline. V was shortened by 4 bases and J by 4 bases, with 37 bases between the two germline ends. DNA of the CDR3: TGCAGCGTTGGGTCCCGTCGGGCCCGGCAGGGAGAAAGGGCGTCGTTCTATGGCTACACCTTC. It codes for CSVGSRRARQGERASFYGYTF.

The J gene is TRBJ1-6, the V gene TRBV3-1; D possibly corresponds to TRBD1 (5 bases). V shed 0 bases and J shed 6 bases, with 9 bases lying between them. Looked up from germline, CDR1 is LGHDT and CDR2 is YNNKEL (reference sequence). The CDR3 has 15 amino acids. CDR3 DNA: TGTGCCAGCAGCCAAGATTGGGGACCTAATTCACCCCTCCACTTT. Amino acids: CASSQDWGPNSPLHF. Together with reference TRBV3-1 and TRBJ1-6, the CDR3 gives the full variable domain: DTAVSQTPKYLVTQMGNDKSIKCEQNLGHDTMYWYKQDSKKFLKIMFSYNNKELIINETVPNRFSPKSPDKAHLNLHINSLELGDSAVYFCASSQDWGPNSPLHFGNGTRLTVT.

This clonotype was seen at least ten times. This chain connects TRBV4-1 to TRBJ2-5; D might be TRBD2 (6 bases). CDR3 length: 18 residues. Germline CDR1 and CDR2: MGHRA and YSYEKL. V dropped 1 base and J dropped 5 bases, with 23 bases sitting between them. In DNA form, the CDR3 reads TGCGCCAGCAGCCAAGTCTTCTTGGGCGGGGCAGGCCCGGAGACCCAGTACTTC. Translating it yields CASSQVFLGGAGPETQYF.